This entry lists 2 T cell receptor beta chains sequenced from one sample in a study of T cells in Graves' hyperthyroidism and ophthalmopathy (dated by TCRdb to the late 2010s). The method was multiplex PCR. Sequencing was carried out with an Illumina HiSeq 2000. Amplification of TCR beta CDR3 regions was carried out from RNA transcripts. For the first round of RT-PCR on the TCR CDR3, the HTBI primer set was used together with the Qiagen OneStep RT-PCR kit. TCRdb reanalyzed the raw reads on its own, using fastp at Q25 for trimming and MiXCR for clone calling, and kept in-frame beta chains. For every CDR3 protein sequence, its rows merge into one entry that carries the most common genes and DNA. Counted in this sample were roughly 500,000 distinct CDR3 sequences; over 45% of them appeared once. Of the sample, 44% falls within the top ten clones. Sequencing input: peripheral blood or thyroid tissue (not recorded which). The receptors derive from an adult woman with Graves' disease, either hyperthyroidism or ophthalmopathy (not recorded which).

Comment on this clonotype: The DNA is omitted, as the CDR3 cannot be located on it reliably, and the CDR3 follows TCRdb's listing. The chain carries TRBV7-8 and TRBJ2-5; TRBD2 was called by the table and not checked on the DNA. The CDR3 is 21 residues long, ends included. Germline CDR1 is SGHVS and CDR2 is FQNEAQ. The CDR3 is CASRGGPLNTEAFFGQETQYF.

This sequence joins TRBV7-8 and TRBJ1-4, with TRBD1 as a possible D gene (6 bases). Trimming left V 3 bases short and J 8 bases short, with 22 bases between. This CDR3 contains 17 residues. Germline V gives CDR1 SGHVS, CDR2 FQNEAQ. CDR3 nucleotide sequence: TGTGCCAGCAGCTTTGCGCTCGGCAGGGGTCTACAGGAAAAACTGTTTTTT. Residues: CASSFALGRGLQEKLFF.